This T cell receptor beta chain derives from a study of blood T cell repertoires in COVID-19. Study-level information: Some COVID-19 samples were acute and others convalescent; all came from the United States, Italy and Spain. Nucleic acid was either cDNA or gDNA, and it came from T cells, B-cell-depleted T cells, or PBMCs.

The ends lost 5 bases at V and 0 bases at J; junction bases unmatched: 9. The CDR3 covers 16 residues. Per the germline V gene, CDR1 is MNHEY and CDR2 is SMNVEV (reference sequence). This clone was detected only once. How the authors handled the data: It was from reference gene primer amplification that nucleated cell counts were estimated. Profiling relied on immunoSEQ multiplex PCR, and the TCRdb table lists in-frame clones only, not all of them. V and J calls and clone size are those listed in that table; D and trimming were worked out from the DNA. Among a few hundred thousand clones, around 90% were seen once, and the ten largest hold 9% to 9.5%.

This chain links TRBV27 with TRBJ2-7, with 8 bases lining up with TRBD1. This TCR was sampled from a man aged 18 to 30 with active or convalescent COVID-19. Sequencing input: peripheral blood. The CDR3, as DNA: TGTGCCAGCAGTGGATCCAGGACAGGGACCTCCTACGAGCAGTACTTC. Translated, it gives CASSGSRTGTSYEQYF.